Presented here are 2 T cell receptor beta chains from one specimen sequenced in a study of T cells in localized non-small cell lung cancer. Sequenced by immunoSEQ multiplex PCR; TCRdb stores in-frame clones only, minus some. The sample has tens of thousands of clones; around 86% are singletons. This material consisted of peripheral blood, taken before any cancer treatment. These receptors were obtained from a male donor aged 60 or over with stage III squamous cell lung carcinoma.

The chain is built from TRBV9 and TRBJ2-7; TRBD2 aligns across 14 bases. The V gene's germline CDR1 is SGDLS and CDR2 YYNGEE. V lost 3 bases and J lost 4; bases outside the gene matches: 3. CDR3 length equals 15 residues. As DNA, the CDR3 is TGTGCCAGCAGCGAGGGGACTAGCGGGAGTTACGAGCAGTACTTC. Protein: CASSEGTSGSYEQYF.

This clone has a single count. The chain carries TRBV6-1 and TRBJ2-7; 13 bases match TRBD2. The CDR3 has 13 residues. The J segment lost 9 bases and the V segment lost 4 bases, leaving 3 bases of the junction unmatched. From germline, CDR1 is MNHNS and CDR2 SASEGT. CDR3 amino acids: CASSGTSGGPQYF. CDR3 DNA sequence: TGTGCCAGCAGTGGGACTAGCGGGGGCCCGCAGTACTTC.